The 20 T cell receptor beta chains presented below share a single source sample, sequenced in a study of post-analysis software for immune sequencing data. Study-wide points: In patients, TRBV5-6, TRBV5-1 and TRBV20-1 belonged to five TRBV segments found more frequently than in controls.

No antigen has been identified for these receptors. Prepared TCR beta cDNA libraries contained unique molecular identifiers. One entry per CDR3 protein, called by TCRdb with MiXCR from the PCR reads. The repertoire consists of about 210,000 distinct CDR3 sequences, with 29% occurring once and the leading ten covering roughly 3.4%. Input material: blood. All receptors derive from a girl aged 2-17 years with multiple sclerosis.

This clonotype was counted a few times. The V and J genes are TRBV18 and TRBJ1-5; D ambiguous. From germline, CDR1 is KGHSH and CDR2 LQKENI. Trimming cost V 4 bases and J 5 bases, with 12 bases left between them. This CDR3 is 14 amino acids long. The CDR3 loop reads CASSLAGGDQPQHF. CDR3 in DNA: TGTGCCAGCTCACTAGCGGGTGGTGATCAGCCCCAGCATTTT.

This clonotype showed up just once. The chain has TRBV5-1 and TRBJ2-7; D might be TRBD2 (5 bases). The CDR3 runs to 12 residues. Germline lookup yields CDR1 SGHRS and CDR2 YFSETQ. Deletions cut 7 bases from V and 9 bases from J, with 17 bases between. The CDR3 bases are TGCGCCAGCGGCACGGAGGATTCGGGGCAGTACTTC. This gives the protein CASGTEDSGQYF.

This clonotype was seen more than once but under ten times. One end of the junction fails to match germline, which may point to a read error. The chain recombines TRBV28 with TRBJ2-3, with unresolved D. This CDR3 region has 13 residues. The V gene's germline CDR1 is MDHEN and CDR2 SYDVKM. The CDR3 DNA is TGTGCCAGCAGAGGGCAGTCCACAGATGCGCAGTATTTT. This gives the protein CASRGQSTDAQYF.

This clonotype showed up just once. The germline gene is not matched at one end of the junction; a read error may be the cause. The chain recombines TRBV12-3 or TRBV12-4 with TRBJ2-4; D is unresolved. The CDR3 totals 16 residues. The CDR3 here is CASSFGRARAKDIQYF. The CDR3 DNA reads TGTGCCAGCAGTTTCGGCCGTGCACGGGCCAAAGACATTCAGTACTTC.

This clonotype was counted ten times or more. The junction differs from germline at one of its ends, possibly a read error. V gene TRBV9 combines with J gene TRBJ2-5; D is ambiguous. The germline CDR1 and CDR2 sequences are SGDLS and YYNGEE. CDR3 length: 13 amino acids. The CDR3 reads CASGVDIQETQYF. CDR3 DNA sequence: TGTGCCAGCGGCGTAGACATACAAGAGACCCAGTACTTC. The full variable domain, in which reference TRBV9 and TRBJ2-5 provide the parts outside the CDR3, is DSGVTQTPKHLITATGQRVTLRCSPRSGDLSVYWYQQSLDQGLQFLIQYYNGEERAKGNILERFSAQQFPDLHSELNLSSLELGDSALYFCASGVDIQETQYFGPGTRLLVL.

This clonotype was seen repeatedly, ten times or more. This chain uses TRBV6-5 with TRBJ2-5, with 10 bases fitting TRBD1. J gave up 7 bases and V 5 bases, and 10 bases lay outside the gene matches. The CDR3 contains 15 residues. In germline, CDR1 is MNHEY, CDR2 SVGAGI. The CDR3 loop reads CASSAPGQGLGTQYF. CDR3 in DNA: TGTGCCAGCAGTGCGCCGGGACAGGGGTTGGGGACCCAGTACTTC.

The chain is built from TRBV20-1 and TRBJ2-7; D gene uncertain. V lost 3 bases and J 4 bases, leaving 7 bases between the germline ends. The germline V gene has CDR1 DFQATT and CDR2 SNEGSKA (reference sequence). This CDR3 spans 11 amino acids. CDR3 bases: TGCAGTGCTAGCGATGGTTACGAGCAGTACTTC. Amino acids: CSASDGYEQYF.

On this clonotype itself: It may be a read error: a sequence one base away is much more abundant. The rearrangement links TRBV12-3 or TRBV12-4 to TRBJ1-2; no firm D call. CDR3 length: 11 residues. The CDR3 nucleotides read TGTGCCTGCAGCGGTGACTATGGCTACACCTTC. Translated, it gives CACSGDYGYTF.

This clonotype appeared many times. The chain employs TRBV4-1 and TRBJ2-5; D may be TRBD2 (6 bases). V lost 0 bases and J lost 5, with 10 bases in between. The CDR3 spans 14 residues. Germline V gives CDR1 MGHRA, CDR2 YSYEKL. Written as DNA, the CDR3 is TGCGCCAGCAGCCAAGAAGAGGGGAGGGAGACCCAGTACTTC. Residues: CASSQEEGRETQYF.

In the case of this clonotype: At one end the junction does not follow the germline gene, possibly because of a read error. V is TRBV7-9 and J is TRBJ1-4; TRBD1 is a possible D gene (5 bases). Germline loops: CDR1 SEHNR, CDR2 FQNEAQ (reference sequence). The CDR3 covers 15 residues. In DNA, the CDR3 is TGTTCCAGCAGCTTAGTTTTAGGGGATCGTGAAAAACTGTTTTTT. As protein: CSSSLVLGDREKLFF.

This clonotype showed up many times. The CDR3 loop reads CSVDRTSQETQYF. The CDR3 DNA reads TGCAGCGTTGATCGGACTTCACAAGAGACCCAGTACTTC. The chain recombines TRBV29-1 with TRBJ2-5; D is possibly TRBD2 (5 bases). The V end was cut by 3 bases, the J end by 2 bases, with 10 bases between. CDR1 and CDR2 from the germline V gene are SQVTM and ANQGSEA. The CDR3 has 13 amino acids. Full variable domain (missing parts from reference TRBV29-1 and TRBJ2-5): SAVISQKPSRDICQRGTSLTIQCQVDSQVTMMFWYRQQPGQSLTLIATANQGSEATYESGFVIDKFPISRPNLTFSTLTVSNMSPEDSSIYLCSVDRTSQETQYFGPGTRLLVL.

This clonotype was seen at least ten times. This sequence joins TRBV2 and TRBJ2-7, with TRBD2 identical over 7 bases. CDR3 length: 14 residues. Germline V gene sequence: CDR1 SNHLY, CDR2 FYNNEI. Trimming removed 7 bases from V and 6 bases from J; junction bases left unmatched: 12. As DNA, the CDR3 is TGTGCCAGCAAAGACGGGACTACCCTCCTCGAGCAGTACTTC. Protein sequence: CASKDGTTLLEQYF.

This clonotype was seen ten or more times. The chain couples TRBV28 to TRBJ2-1; D is uncertain. Germline V gene sequence: CDR1 MDHEN, CDR2 SYDVKM. V was shortened by 10 bases and J by 0 bases, with 7 bases between the two germline ends. The CDR3 has 12 amino acids. The CDR3 DNA reads TGTGCCACTAGGAGCTCCTACAATGAGCAGTTCTTC. This translates into CATRSSYNEQFF.

The chain recombines TRBV5-1 with TRBJ2-4, with TRBD2 matching 13 bases. CDR3 length: 20 residues. Looked up from germline, CDR1 is SGHRS and CDR2 is YFSETQ. V gave up 2 bases and J gave up 13 bases; unmatched junction bases: 24. CDR3 in DNA: TGCGCCAGCAGCTTAAGGGGCCCCGGACTAGCGGGAGCCCCTACAATTCAGCAGTACTTC. Amino acid sequence: CASSLRGPGLAGAPTIQQYF.

The chain joins TRBV7-2 to TRBJ2-3; 16 nucleotides agree with TRBD2. This CDR3 region has 17 residues. J lost 0 bases, V lost 4 bases, and 1 base had no gene match. The germline V gene has CDR1 SGHTA and CDR2 FQGNSA. In DNA, the CDR3 is TGTGCCAGCAGCTCGGGACTAGCGGGAGGGAGCACAGATACGCAGTATTTT. Its translation: CASSSGLAGGSTDTQYF.

The chain is built from TRBV6-4 and TRBJ2-7, with D unclear. The CDR3 extends over 15 amino acids. V was pared by 5 bases and J by 0 bases, with 14 bases between. Germline CDR1 reads MRHNA; CDR2 reads SNTAGT. This CDR3 is CASSSSSDSSYEQYF. DNA for the CDR3: TGTGCCAGCAGTAGTTCGAGTGATAGCTCCTACGAGCAGTACTTC.

Turning to this clonotype: A much larger clone lies a single base off, so this may be a read error. V gene TRBV27 combines with J gene TRBJ2-1; 9 bases are a match to TRBD1. The CDR3 runs 15 residues. The V segment lost 6 bases and the J segment 0 bases; nucleotides outside the gene matches: 3. The germline V gene has CDR1 MNHEY and CDR2 SMNVEV (reference sequence). The CDR3 is CASRGTGSSYNEQFF. The CDR3 DNA follows: TGTGCCAGCAGAGGGACAGGGAGCTCCTACAATGAGCAGTTCTTC.

This chain links TRBV5-8 with TRBJ2-3, with 14 positions matching TRBD2. CDR1 SGHTS and CDR2 YDEGEE come from the germline V gene. V shed 4 bases, J shed 4 bases, and the junction held 14 bases outside the gene matches. This CDR3 contains 19 residues. Here the CDR3 reads CASSPGTSGSRVYADTQYF. The CDR3 nucleotides are TGTGCCAGCAGCCCCGGGACTAGCGGGAGTAGGGTTTACGCAGATACGCAGTATTTT.

This clonotype occurred a few times. This chain uses TRBV18 with TRBJ2-3; D is unresolved. Between the trimmed V and J ends, which lost 3 bases and 1 base, there was a span of 11 bases. The CDR3 consists of 15 residues. Germline loops: CDR1 KGHSH, CDR2 LQKENI. The CDR3 here is CASSPRVVGTDTQYF. The CDR3 nucleotides read TGTGCCAGCTCACCGAGAGTCGTCGGCACAGATACGCAGTATTTT.

This rearrangement joins TRBV9 to TRBJ2-7; unclear D gene. The CDR3 has 15 amino acids. V was cut by 2 bases and J by 3 bases, with 15 bases left in between. Germline lookup yields CDR1 SGDLS and CDR2 YYNGEE. The CDR3 nucleotides read TGTGCCAGCAGCGTCGGACCTTCACCCTACTACGAGCAGTACTTC. Its protein product is CASSVGPSPYYEQYF. The variable domain in full, with the rest retrieved from reference TRBV9 and TRBJ2-7, is DSGVTQTPKHLITATGQRVTLRCSPRSGDLSVYWYQQSLDQGLQFLIQYYNGEERAKGNILERFSAQQFPDLHSELNLSSLELGDSALYFCASSVGPSPYYEQYFGPGTRLTVT.